Shown below are 16 T cell receptor beta chains from a single sample sequenced in a study of blood T cell repertoires in COVID-19. Sequencing was performed with immunoSEQ multiplex PCR; in TCRdb, only in-frame clones are kept and a portion is missing. Among over 200,000 clones, 85% to 90% were seen once, and the ten largest hold approximately 16%. Material: PBMCs or T cells enriched from blood (not recorded which). The source is a man aged 30 to 45 who had been exposed to COVID-19.

Only one count was recorded for this clone. The gene calls are TRBV21-1 and TRBJ1-3; the table's TRBD1 call for D was not verified on the DNA. TRBV21-1 is tagged as a pseudogene. This CDR3 comprises 16 residues. As DNA, the CDR3 is TGTGCCAGCACCCTGGACAGCCCTGAGACTGGAAACACCATATATTTT. It translates to CASTLDSPETGNTIYF.

V usage is TRBV30 and J usage is TRBJ1-2; D may be TRBD1 (6 bases). This CDR3 is built from 13 residues. The germline V and J ends were trimmed by 5 bases and 2 bases, with 12 bases remaining between them. Germline CDR1 reads GTSNPN; CDR2 reads SVGIG (reference sequence). The CDR3 DNA reads as TGTGCCTGGGTAGGGGGAGGGAACTATGGCTACACCTTC. Translating gives CAWVGGGNYGYTF.

As regards this clone: This specimen includes other DNA sequences encoding the same CDR3. J is TRBJ1-1 and V is TRBV12-3 or TRBV12-4; no firm D call. This CDR3 is 13 amino acids long. V was cut by 3 bases and J by 1 base, with 6 bases left in between. Here the CDR3 DNA reads TGTGCCAGCAGTTTGCAGGAGAACACTGAAGCTTTCTTT. It is translated as CASSLQENTEAFF.

J is TRBJ1-3 and V is TRBV19, with 8 bases that match TRBD1. This CDR3 is built from 15 residues. CDR1 and CDR2 from the germline V gene are LNHDA and SQIVND (reference sequence). J was trimmed by 1 base and V by 7 bases; bases with no gene match: 6. The CDR3 loop is CASTRDRQSGNTIYF. CDR3 sequence (DNA): TGTGCCAGTACCAGGGACAGGCAATCTGGAAACACCATATATTTT. The full variable domain, its missing parts supplied by reference TRBV19 and TRBJ1-3, is DGGITQSPKYLFRKEGQNVTLSCEQNLNHDAMYWYRQDPGQGLRLIYYSQIVNDFQKGDIAEGYSVSREKKESFPLTVTSAQKNPTAFYLCASTRDRQSGNTIYFGEGSWLTVV.

This clone was seen once. This chain joins TRBV29-1 and TRBJ1-5, with no clear D. From germline, CDR1 is SQVTM and CDR2 ANQGSEA. The CDR3 loop spans 13 amino acids. V lost 6 bases and J 2 bases, leaving 11 bases between the germline ends. CDR3 in amino acids: CSVGVLGNQPQHF. The CDR3 DNA is TGCAGCGTAGGAGTATTGGGCAATCAGCCCCAGCATTTT.

This clone was seen a few times. The chain links TRBV6-1 to TRBJ2-2; 7 positions match TRBD1. The germline V gene encodes CDR1 MNHNS and CDR2 SASEGT. J lost 4 bases, V lost 2 bases, and 4 bases had no gene match. This CDR3 has 15 residues. For the CDR3, the DNA is TGTGCCAGCAGTGAACAAACAGGGGTCACCGGGGAGCTGTTTTTT. Its protein is CASSEQTGVTGELFF.

This clone appeared once. This chain joins TRBV11-3 and TRBJ2-5; D perhaps matches TRBD1 (5 bases). Trimming left V 1 base short and J 5 bases short, with 14 bases between. CDR1 and CDR2 (germline): SGHNT, YENEEA. The CDR3 is 15 residues long. The CDR3 spells CASSLGTQEKETQYF. In nucleotides, the CDR3 is TGTGCCAGCAGCTTAGGTACACAGGAAAAGGAGACCCAGTACTTC.

The chain uses TRBV15 and TRBJ2-7; TRBD1 aligns across 7 bases. The CDR3 is 15 residues long. V dropped 0 bases and J dropped 2; count of bases not matched to a gene: 4. In germline, CDR1 is LNHNV, CDR2 YYDKDF (reference sequence). The CDR3 DNA sequence: TGTGCCACCAGCAGAGATAAAGGGGGCACCTACGAGCAGTACTTC. As protein: CATSRDKGGTYEQYF.

The chain uses TRBV9 and TRBJ1-1, with 9 bases that match TRBD1. CDR1 is SGDLS, CDR2 YYNGEE, per germline. The CDR3 has 13 residues. V lost 4 bases, J lost 6 bases, and 4 bases stayed unmatched. Here the CDR3 reads CASSPGTGSEAFF. The DNA of the CDR3 is TGTGCCAGCAGCCCAGGGACAGGGTCTGAAGCTTTCTTT.

This chain uses TRBV10-2 with TRBJ2-7; TRBD1 matches 9 bases. Germline CDR1 is WSHSY and CDR2 is SAAADI. The CDR3 covers 14 residues. The V gene end was trimmed by 7 bases and the J gene end by 3 bases; junction bases not matched to a gene: 7. Here the CDR3 reads CASTNRDRVYEQYF. In nucleotides, the CDR3 is TGCGCCAGCACGAACCGGGACAGGGTCTACGAGCAGTACTTC.

The chain combines TRBV7-2 with TRBJ2-7; TRBD1 is a possible D gene (5 bases). Trimming cost V 1 base and J 2 bases, with 9 bases left between them. Germline V gives CDR1 SGHTA, CDR2 FQGNSA. The CDR3 loop spans 14 amino acids. The CDR3 sequence is CASSLVRGTYEQYF. The DNA for the CDR3 is TGTGCCAGCAGCTTAGTTAGGGGTACCTACGAGCAGTACTTC.

The chain joins TRBV7-3 to TRBJ2-1; TRBD1 might be the D (7 bases). Trimming left V 2 bases short and J 4 bases short, with 12 bases between. The CDR3 has 15 residues. Germline V gives CDR1 SGHTA, CDR2 FQGTGA. CDR3 nucleotides: TGTGCCAGCAGCTTAGGCGGGACAGCATACAATGAGCAGTTCTTC. Translating gives CASSLGGTAYNEQFF.

CDR3 loop: CASSLGRDPYGTQYF. In DNA, the CDR3 is TGTGCCAGCAGCTTAGGGAGGGACCCCTATGGGACCCAGTACTTC. This rearrangement joins TRBV7-6 to TRBJ2-5, with a possible D match to TRBD2 (6 bases). V was shortened by 1 base and J by 7 bases, with 16 bases between the two germline ends. The CDR3 sequence is 15 residues long. Looked up from germline, CDR1 is SGHVS and CDR2 is FNYEAQ.

This rearrangement joins TRBV13 to TRBJ2-7, with a weak D call TRBD2 (6 bases). The CDR3 consists of 14 residues. CDR1 and CDR2 (germline): PRHDT, FYEKMQ (reference sequence). Trimming took 5 bases from V and 3 from J, leaving 14 bases between them. The CDR3 nucleotides are TGTGCCAGCAGCCCTCGTGGGGAGGTCTACGAGCAGTACTTC. Protein product: CASSPRGEVYEQYF.

J is TRBJ1-1 and V is TRBV7-9, with 7 nucleotides matching TRBD1. This CDR3 has 14 residues. The germline CDR1 and CDR2 sequences are SEHNR and FQNEAQ (reference sequence). Trimming cost V 6 bases and J 1 base; bases outside gene matches: 5. The CDR3 bases are TGTGCCAGCAGAGGACAGGTGACGAACACTGAAGCTTTCTTT. Translating it yields CASRGQVTNTEAFF.

For the CDR3, the DNA is TGTGCCACGGGTAGCGGGGGGGCCAGGGAGACCCAGTACTTC. As protein: CATGSGGARETQYF. The rearrangement uses TRBV27 and TRBJ2-5; TRBD2 aligns across 11 bases. V was pared by 10 bases and J by 5 bases, with 9 bases of the junction left unmatched. The CDR3 runs 14 residues. CDR1 is MNHEY, CDR2 SMNVEV, per germline (reference sequence).